This T cell receptor beta chain was recovered during a study of control samples from healthy donors and cancer patients. Some clones are missing from TCRdb's copy, which holds only in-frame ones; the method was immunoSEQ multiplex PCR. The table includes fewer than 100,000 clones, roughly 82% detected once. This receptor was identified in a woman between 55 and 75 years old in good health. Sequencing input: blood.

CDR3 nucleotide sequence: TGCGCCAGCAAAGAAGGGGGCCAGAACTATGGCTACACCTTC. Its translation: CASKEGGQNYGYTF. The chain employs TRBV10-2 and TRBJ1-2; 7 nucleotides line up with TRBD1. The germline V gene encodes CDR1 WSHSY and CDR2 SAAADI. This CDR3 spans 14 amino acids. The J segment lost 2 bases and the V segment lost 7 bases, leaving 7 bases of the junction unmatched.